This T cell receptor beta chain stems from a study of blood T cell repertoires in COVID-19. Study-level information: Sites across the United States, Italy and Spain contributed samples from acute and convalescent COVID-19. T cells, B-cell-depleted T cells, or PBMCs provided the cDNA or gDNA that served as material.

Original methodology: Reference gene primer amplification gave nucleated cell count estimates. This table comes from immunoSEQ multiplex PCR, and its TCRdb copy is limited to in-frame clones, with some not included. That table gives V, J and clone size, and the DNA gave D and trimming. The sample lists 350,000 to 400,000 clones, 86% occurring once. Seattle cases were enrolled at active infection and followed longitudinally. With regard to this clone: Other DNA variants within this sample encode the same CDR3.

This receptor was obtained from a woman aged 60-75 years with COVID-19, enrolled during active disease. Sequenced: peripheral blood.

CDR3 DNA: TGCAGCGTTGAAACAGGGCAGAACACTGAAGCTTTCTTT. Translation gives CSVETGQNTEAFF. The rearrangement joins TRBV29-1 to TRBJ1-1; a weak D match, TRBD1 (6 bases). The CDR3 runs 13 residues. V lost 2 bases to trimming and J lost 1 base, with 8 bases between them. Per the germline V gene, CDR1 is SQVTM and CDR2 is ANQGSEA.